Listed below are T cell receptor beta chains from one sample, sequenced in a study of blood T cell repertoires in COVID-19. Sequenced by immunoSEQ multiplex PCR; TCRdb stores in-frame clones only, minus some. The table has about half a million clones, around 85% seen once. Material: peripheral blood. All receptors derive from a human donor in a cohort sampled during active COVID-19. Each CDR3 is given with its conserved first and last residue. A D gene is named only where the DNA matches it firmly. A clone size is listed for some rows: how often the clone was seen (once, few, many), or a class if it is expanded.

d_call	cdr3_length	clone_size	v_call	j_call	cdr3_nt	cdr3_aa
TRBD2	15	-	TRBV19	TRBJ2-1	TGTGCCAGTAGTACTAGCGGGAACGGATACAATGAGCAGTTCTTC	CASSTSGNGYNEQFF
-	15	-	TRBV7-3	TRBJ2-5	TGTGCCAGCAGCTTAAATGGCGGTGCGTCGGGGACCCAGTACTTC	CASSLNGGASGTQYF
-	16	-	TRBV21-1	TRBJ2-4	TGTGCCAGCAGCAAAGATTCGGGGTTGGCCAAAAACATTCAGTACTTC	CASSKDSGLAKNIQYF
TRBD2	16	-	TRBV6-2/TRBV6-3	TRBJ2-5	TGTGCCAGCAGTTACTCGCGGCTAGCGGGAGAAGAGACCCAGTACTTC	CASSYSRLAGEETQYF
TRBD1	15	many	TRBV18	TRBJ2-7	TGTGCCAGCTCACCACTGAGGGGGCTGACGTACGAGCAGTACTTC	CASSPLRGLTYEQYF
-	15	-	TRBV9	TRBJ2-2	TGTGCCAGCAGCGTGCTGGAGGCTAACACCGGGGAGCTGTTTTTT	CASSVLEANTGELFF
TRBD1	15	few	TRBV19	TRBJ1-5	TGTGCCAGTAGTATTGGCAGGGGGAGGTTACAGCCCCAGCATTTT	CASSIGRGRLQPQHF
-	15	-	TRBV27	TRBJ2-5	TGTGCCAGCAGTGGAAGGGGGTTGGGCCAAGAGACCCAGTACTTC	CASSGRGLGQETQYF
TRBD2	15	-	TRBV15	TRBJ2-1	TGTGCCACCAGCAGTGGTAGCGGGAGCTACAATGAGCAGTTCTTC	CATSSGSGSYNEQFF
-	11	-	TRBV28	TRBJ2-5	TGTGCCAGCACTTCCCAAGAGACCCAGTACTTC	CASTSQETQYF
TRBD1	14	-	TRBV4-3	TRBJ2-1	TGCGCCAGCAGCCAGACAGGGACCTACAATGAGCAGTTCTTC	CASSQTGTYNEQFF
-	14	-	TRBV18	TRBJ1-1	TGTGCCAGCTCACCCCTACCAGGGGACGGTGAAGCTTTCTTT	CASSPLPGDGEAFF
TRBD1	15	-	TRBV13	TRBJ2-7	TGTGCCAGCAGCTCCTTGGGGACAGGGACCTACGAGCAGTACTTC	CASSSLGTGTYEQYF
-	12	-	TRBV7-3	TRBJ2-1	TGTGCCAGCAGCCCACCTAGTAATGAGCAGTTCTTC	CASSPPSNEQFF
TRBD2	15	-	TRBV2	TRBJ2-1	TGTGCCAGCAGTGGCGGGGCTAGCGGCACTCGGGAGCAGTTCTTC	CASSGGASGTREQFF
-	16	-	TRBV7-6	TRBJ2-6	TGTGCCAGCAGCTTGGGTTGGGGGGCTGGGGCCAACGTCCTGACTTTC	CASSLGWGAGANVLTF
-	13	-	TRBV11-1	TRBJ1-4	TGTGCCAGCAGCTTATCACTAGGAGAAAAACTGTTTTTT	CASSLSLGEKLFF
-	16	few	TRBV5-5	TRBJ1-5	TGTGCCAGCAGTTACGACGACAGGAATAGCAATCAGCCCCAGCATTTT	CASSYDDRNSNQPQHF
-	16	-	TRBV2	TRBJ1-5	TGTGCCAGCAGTACTACAGGTAGATATAGCAATCAGCCCCAGCATTTT	CASSTTGRYSNQPQHF
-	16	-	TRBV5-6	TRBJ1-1	TGTGCCAGCAGCTCGGTTGTACAGGGTAGGAATACTGAAGCTTTCTTT	CASSSVVQGRNTEAFF
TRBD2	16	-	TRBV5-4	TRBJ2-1	TGTGCCAGCAGCTTGGGGGCGGGAGGGGGCTACAATGAGCAGTTCTTC	CASSLGAGGGYNEQFF
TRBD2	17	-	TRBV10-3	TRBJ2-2	TGTGCCATCAGTGAGTCCGAGGCGGGAGGGAACACCGGGGAGCTGTTTTTT	CAISESEAGGNTGELFF
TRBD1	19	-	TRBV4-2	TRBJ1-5	TGTGCCAGCAGCCAAGAGCCGGGACAGGGCCCGGGGAGCAATCAGCCCCAGCATTTT	CASSQEPGQGPGSNQPQHF
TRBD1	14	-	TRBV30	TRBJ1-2	TGTGCCTGGAGTGGGGGACAGTTATCTCATGGCTACACCTTC	CAWSGGQLSHGYTF
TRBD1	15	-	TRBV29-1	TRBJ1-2	TGCAGCGTTGGTGAACAGGGGGCGTCTAGGTATGGCTACACCTTC	CSVGEQGASRYGYTF
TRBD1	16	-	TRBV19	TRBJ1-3	TGTGCCAGTAGTATCTCGGGACAGTTTATCGGAAACACCATATATTTT	CASSISGQFIGNTIYF
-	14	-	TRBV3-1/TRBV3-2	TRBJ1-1	TGTGCCAGCAGCTACCACGCGATGAACACTGAAGCTTTCTTT	CASSYHAMNTEAFF
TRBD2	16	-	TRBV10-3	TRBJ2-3	TGTGCCATCACCACACTAGCGGGGCCTACCACAGATACGCAGTATTTT	CAITTLAGPTTDTQYF
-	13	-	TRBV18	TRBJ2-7	TGTGCCAGCTCACCACGTCCTACTTACGAGCAGTACTTC	CASSPRPTYEQYF
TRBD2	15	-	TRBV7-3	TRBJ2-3	TGTGCCAGCAGCTTAGGCCTAGCGGGAGCAGATACGCAGTATTTT	CASSLGLAGADTQYF
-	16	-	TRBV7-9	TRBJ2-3	TGTGCCAGCAGCTATCGGCGGGTCCAAGCAGCAGATACGCAGTATTTT	CASSYRRVQAADTQYF
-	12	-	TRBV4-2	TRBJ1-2	TGTGCCAGCAGCCAGGCCCAGTACGGCTACACCTTC	CASSQAQYGYTF
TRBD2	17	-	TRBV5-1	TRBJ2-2	TGCGCCAGCAGCTTGGCCCTAGCGGGACGGGTGACCGGGGAGCTGTTTTTT	CASSLALAGRVTGELFF
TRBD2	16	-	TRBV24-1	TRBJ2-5	TGTGCCACCAGTGTTCCGACGCTAGCGGGGCTAGAGACCCAGTACTTC	CATSVPTLAGLETQYF
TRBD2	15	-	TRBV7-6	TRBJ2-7	TGTGCCAGCAGCCCTCAAGCGGGAGACATGAGCGAGCAGTACTTC	CASSPQAGDMSEQYF
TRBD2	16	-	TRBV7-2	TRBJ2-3	TGTGCCAGCAGCTTAAACGGCGGGAGGTCCACAGATACGCAGTATTTT	CASSLNGGRSTDTQYF
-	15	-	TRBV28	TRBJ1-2	TGTGCCAGCAGTTTAGAAGGGCAGGGAACCTATGGCTACACCTTC	CASSLEGQGTYGYTF
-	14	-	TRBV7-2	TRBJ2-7	TGTGCCAGCAGCTTAGGGGGAGGCTCCTACGAGCAGTACTTC	CASSLGGGSYEQYF
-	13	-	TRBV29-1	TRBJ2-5	TGCAGCGTGGCGGGGTCCCCCTGGGAGACCCAGTACTTC	CSVAGSPWETQYF
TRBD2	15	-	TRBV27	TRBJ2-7	TGTGCCAGCAGTTTATCGGATAGCGGGAGGGCTAAGCAGTACTTC	CASSLSDSGRAKQYF
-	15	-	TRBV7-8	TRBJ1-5	TGTGCCAGCAGCTTAGGGGCAGGGGCCGGTCAGCCCCAGCATTTT	CASSLGAGAGQPQHF
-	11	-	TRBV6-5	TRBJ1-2	TGTGCCAGCAGTTACGAGGGCGGCTACACCTTC	CASSYEGGYTF
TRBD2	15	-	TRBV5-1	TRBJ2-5	TGCGCCAGCAGGTCCACTAGCGGGGGAGAAGAGACCCAGTACTTC	CASRSTSGGEETQYF